The rows below give T cell receptor beta chains drawn from one sample of a study of shared clonotypes between healthy human individuals. TCRdb's table, derived via immunoSEQ multiplex PCR, lists solely in-frame clones and lacks some. Here the sample spans about 580,000 clones, 95% to 98% being singletons. Sequencing was carried out using naive CD8+ T cells sorted from blood. The source is a man aged 30 to 45 in good health. CDR3s include the opening cysteine and the closing phenylalanine or tryptophan. D genes are given only for firm matches. Expanded clones get a size class; other rows say once, few or many, or leave the size out.

>-|TRBJ1-5|16|TRBV4-2|few
TGTGCCAGCAGCCAAGATCTAAGGGAGAGCAATCAGCCCCAGCATTTT
CASSQDLRESNQPQHF
>TRBD2|TRBJ2-7|14|TRBV27|-
TGTGCCAGCAGTACCGGGACTAGCGGATACGAGCAGTACTTC
CASSTGTSGYEQYF
>-|TRBJ1-5|17|TRBV10-3|once
TGTGCCATCAGTGAGTCGATCGCAACAGGGCTGGCTCAGCCCCAGCATTTT
CAISESIATGLAQPQHF
>-|TRBJ2-7|13|TRBV1|-
TGCACCAGCAGACTAGCGGGAGACTACGAGCAGTACTTC
CTSRLAGDYEQYF
>-|TRBJ1-1|12|TRBV25-1|-
TGTGCCAGCAGTGCCAGGTACACTGAAGCTTTCTTT
CASSARYTEAFF
>-|TRBJ2-1|11|TRBV21-1|-
TGTGCCAGCAGCAAAGGGGTTCATCTGATCTTC
CASSKGVHLIF
>-|TRBJ2-5|12|TRBV5-5|-
TGTGCCAGCAGCTCCTACCAAGAGACCCAGTACTTC
CASSSYQETQYF
>-|TRBJ2-7|12|TRBV5-6|-
TGTGCCAGCAGCTTGGGGGGGGACGAGCAGTACTTC
CASSLGGDEQYF
>-|TRBJ1-4|14|TRBV7-9|-
TGTGCCAGCAGCCCGGACGGGTTTAATGAAAAACTGTTTTTT
CASSPDGFNEKLFF
>-|TRBJ2-1|15|TRBV18|-
TGTGCCAGCTCCCCGAACCCGAGCTCCTACAATGAGCAGTTCTTC
CASSPNPSSYNEQFF
>-|TRBJ2-3|13|TRBV4-3|-
TGCGCCAGCAGCCCCGGGAGCACAGATACGCAGTATTTT
CASSPGSTDTQYF
>-|TRBJ2-7|13|TRBV4-1|-
TGCGCCAGCAGCGTCATTCCGGCCTACGAGCAGTACTTC
CASSVIPAYEQYF
>-|TRBJ2-7|14|TRBV27|-
TGTGCCAGCGCCGCTAGCGTGAGAACCTACGAGCAGTACTTC
CASAASVRTYEQYF
>TRBD1|TRBJ2-6|17|TRBV28|-
TGTGCCAGCAGTTCCGGTACGACAGGGACTGGGGCCAACGTCCTGACTTTC
CASSSGTTGTGANVLTF
>-|TRBJ1-1|13|TRBV19|once
TGTGCCAGTAGTATAGTTGGGGGTAATGAAGCTTTCTTT
CASSIVGGNEAFF
>-|TRBJ1-5|15|TRBV27|-
TGTGCCAGCAGTACCACGGGACTAAGCAATCAGCCCCAGCATTTT
CASSTTGLSNQPQHF
>TRBD2|TRBJ2-7|14|TRBV11-2|-
TGTGCCAGCAGCTTAGGACTAGCGGTATACGAGCAGTACTTC
CASSLGLAVYEQYF
>-|TRBJ2-7|15|TRBV5-1|-
TGCGCCAGCAGCCCGGAAGGTAGGGGGTTCTACGAGCAGTACTTC
CASSPEGRGFYEQYF
>-|TRBJ1-2|15|TRBV6-5|-
TGTGCCAGCAGTTATTTCGGGCAGGATGACTATGGCTACACCTTC
CASSYFGQDDYGYTF
>TRBD2|TRBJ2-1|16|TRBV19|once
TGTGCCAGTAGTAGACAGAGCGGGAACTCCTACAATGAGCAGTTCTTC
CASSRQSGNSYNEQFF
>TRBD2|TRBJ2-7|14|TRBV7-2|-
TGTGCCAGCAGCTTTTCTAGCGGGAGTTACGAGCAGTACTTC
CASSFSSGSYEQYF
>TRBD2|TRBJ2-1|16|TRBV6-4|-
TGTGCCACCCCTATTCTAGCGGGAGGAATTCTTAATGAGCAGTTCTTC
CATPILAGGILNEQFF
>-|TRBJ2-2|14|TRBV27|-
TGTGCCAGCAAGGACAGTTCGAACACCGGGGAGCTGTTTTTT
CASKDSSNTGELFF
>-|TRBJ1-1|14|TRBV27|-
TGTGCCAGCAGTGTAAATCCGGGGGTTACCGAAGCTTTCTTT
CASSVNPGVTEAFF
>-|TRBJ2-1|16|TRBV27|-
TGTGCCAGCAGTTTATCGGGAGTTAGCGGTTACAATGAGCAGTTCTTC
CASSLSGVSGYNEQFF
>TRBD1|TRBJ1-2|14|TRBV19|-
TGTGCCAGTAGTCCGGGACAGAGTAACTATGGCTACACCTTC
CASSPGQSNYGYTF
>TRBD2|TRBJ2-1|16|TRBV13|-
TGTGCCAGCAGTGCTACCGGGACTAGCGCCTACAATGAGCAGTTCTTC
CASSATGTSAYNEQFF
>-|TRBJ2-4|17|TRBV4-1|-
TGCGCCAGCAGCCAAGAAGGTCACGGGCTAGCCAAAAACATTCAGTACTTC
CASSQEGHGLAKNIQYF
>-|TRBJ2-7|15|TRBV28|-
TGTGCCAGCAGTTTTGTAGGAGACCGACCCTACGAGCAGTACTTC
CASSFVGDRPYEQYF
>-|TRBJ2-7|12|TRBV9|once
TGTGCCAGCAGCCCCCGGGAGAACGAGCAGTACTTC
CASSPRENEQYF
>TRBD2|TRBJ2-1|13|TRBV29-1|-
TGCAGCGCCGAGACTGGACTAGCCAACTCCGGGTTCTTC
CSAETGLANSGFF
>-|TRBJ2-7|13|TRBV6-5|-
TGTGCCAGCAGTTTCGGGGGCATCTACGAGCAGTACTTC
CASSFGGIYEQYF
>TRBD2|TRBJ2-2|15|TRBV15|-
TGTGCCACCAAGGAGGGAGGGCCTCTCACCGGGGAGCTGTTTTTT
CATKEGGPLTGELFF
>TRBD1|TRBJ2-1|16|TRBV5-1|-
TGCGCCAGCAGCAATGGACAGGGATTATATTACAATGAGCAGTTCTTC
CASSNGQGLYYNEQFF
>-|TRBJ1-4|15|TRBV11-2|-
TGTGCCAGCAGCCGAGTAATGGCAACTAATGAAAAACTGTTTTTT
CASSRVMATNEKLFF
>-|TRBJ2-1|12|TRBV27|-
TGTGCCAGCAGTTTATCGGTAAATGAGCAGTTCTTC
CASSLSVNEQFF
>-|TRBJ1-1|15|TRBV7-6|-
TGTGCCAGCAGCTTAAGAACCGAGGATGGCACTGAAGCTTTCTTT
CASSLRTEDGTEAFF
>-|TRBJ2-1|15|TRBV9|once
TGTGCCAGCAGCGTATCAGGGGAGGGCTACAATGAGCAGTTCTTC
CASSVSGEGYNEQFF
>-|TRBJ2-5|16|TRBV7-8|once
TGTGCCAGCAGCTTACAACTGACTATCGCGCCTAAGACCCAGTACTTC
CASSLQLTIAPKTQYF
>TRBD2|TRBJ2-1|15|TRBV7-9|-
TGTGCCAGCAGCCATACTCTAGCGGGACACAATGAGCAGTTCTTC
CASSHTLAGHNEQFF
>TRBD2|TRBJ2-1|16|TRBV13|-
TGTGCCAGCAGGCTAGCGGGTTTTAGCTCCTACAATGAGCAGTTCTTC
CASRLAGFSSYNEQFF
>-|TRBJ2-1|15|TRBV29-1|-
TGCAGCGTTGTGGATTTGGGGAGCTCCTACAATGAGCAGTTCTTC
CSVVDLGSSYNEQFF
>TRBD2|TRBJ2-3|16|TRBV4-1|-
TGCGCCAGCAGCCCAGCGACTAGCGGCATCACAGATACGCAGTATTTT
CASSPATSGITDTQYF
>-|TRBJ2-7|15|TRBV6-5|-
TGTGCCAGCAGTTACGGCTCCACGGGGCCTTACGAGCAGTACTTC
CASSYGSTGPYEQYF
>-|TRBJ1-4|14|TRBV19|-
TGTGCCAGTAGTATAGGTGGAAGGAGTGAAAAACTGTTTTTT
CASSIGGRSEKLFF
>-|TRBJ1-1|14|TRBV5-1|-
TGCGCCAGCAGCTTTTGGGAGGGGAACACTGAAGCTTTCTTT
CASSFWEGNTEAFF
>-|TRBJ1-2|15|TRBV15|-
TGTGCCACCAGCAGGGACGACGGAGGAGCCTATGGCTACACCTTC
CATSRDDGGAYGYTF
>-|TRBJ2-7|11|TRBV11-2|-
TGTGCCAGCAGCTTTTCATACGAGCAGTACTTC
CASSFSYEQYF
>-|TRBJ2-2|13|TRBV29-1|-
TGCAGCGTTGAATTCTGGACAGACGGGGAGCTGTTTTTT
CSVEFWTDGELFF
>TRBD1|TRBJ2-4|15|TRBV6-6|-
TGTGCCAGCAGTAACCCCCCGGGACAGGGAAACATTCAGTACTTC
CASSNPPGQGNIQYF
>TRBD1|TRBJ2-3|14|TRBV4-1|-
TGCGCCAGCAGCCAGGGGACAGGGGGTTATACGCAGTATTTT
CASSQGTGGYTQYF
>TRBD1|TRBJ2-1|14|TRBV9|-
TGTGCCAGCAGCGGACCAAAACAGGGGAATGAGCAGTTCTTC
CASSGPKQGNEQFF
>-|TRBJ2-3|18|TRBV7-9|-
TGTGCCAGCAGTCCGTTTCCCCTGGACAGCTCTAGCACAGATACGCAGTATTTT
CASSPFPLDSSSTDTQYF
>TRBD2|TRBJ2-3|15|TRBV11-2|-
TGTGCCAGCAGCCTCGCTAGCGGGAGCGGTGATACGCAGTATTTT
CASSLASGSGDTQYF
>TRBD2|TRBJ2-2|14|TRBV7-3|-
TGTGCCAGCACCCTAGCGGGAGGGCGCGGGGAGCTGTTTTTT
CASTLAGGRGELFF
>-|TRBJ1-2|17|TRBV18|-
TGTGCCAGCTCACCACTTCGGACAAGTCGGGATAGCTATGGCTACACCTTC
CASSPLRTSRDSYGYTF
>TRBD2|TRBJ2-3|17|TRBV9|-
TGTGCCAGCAGCGTCCTCGGGACTAGCGGGAATACGGATACGCAGTATTTT
CASSVLGTSGNTDTQYF
>TRBD2|TRBJ2-1|15|TRBV7-9|-
TGTGCCAGCAGCTTAGGGGTATTGACTAGCGATGAGCAGTTCTTC
CASSLGVLTSDEQFF
>-|TRBJ2-7|15|TRBV6-1|-
TGTGCCAGCAGTGAGGGTTGGGCACGTCCCTACGAGCAGTACTTC
CASSEGWARPYEQYF